Below, 18 T cell receptor beta chains from the same sample are listed, as sequenced in a study of siplizumab effects on memory and regulatory T cells. The data were produced by immunoSEQ multiplex PCR, yet TCRdb's version contains in-frame clones alone and is incomplete. The sample carries fewer than 80,000 clones, roughly 93% recorded once. The sequencing sample was made of CD8+ T cells sorted from blood. Receptors were obtained from a human donor in good health.

This chain uses TRBV29-1 with TRBJ2-7; D uncertain. Trimming took off 4 bases at V and 3 bases at J, with 7 bases between the two ends. Germline V CDR1 and CDR2: SQVTM, ANQGSEA. The CDR3 contains 11 residues. In DNA form, the CDR3 reads TGCAGCGTTGGTTCCGGCTACGAGCAGTACTTC. This sequence encodes CSVGSGYEQYF.

The rearrangement links TRBV29-1 to TRBJ2-1; 10 bases fit TRBD2. The V gene end was trimmed by 1 base and the J gene end by 10 bases; junction bases not matched to a gene: 16. Germline values: CDR1 SQVTM, CDR2 ANQGSEA. The CDR3 is made up of 17 amino acids. The DNA of the CDR3 is TGCAGCGTTGAAGGCTTAAGCGGGGGGGCCGGAGAGCTCGAGCAGTTCTTC. Translated: CSVEGLSGGAGELEQFF.

The chain joins TRBV5-6 to TRBJ2-1; 12 nucleotides agree with TRBD1. The J segment lost 7 bases and the V segment lost 0 bases, leaving 5 bases of the junction unmatched. The CDR3 extends over 16 amino acids. Germline values: CDR1 SGHDT, CDR2 YYEEEE. The CDR3 reads CASSLEGDRGRNEQFF. CDR3 nucleotides: TGTGCCAGCAGCTTGGAGGGGGACAGGGGGCGGAATGAGCAGTTCTTC.

The V gene is TRBV5-5, the J gene TRBJ1-2; a possible D gene is TRBD1 (6 bases). The CDR3 is 15 residues long. Germline assignment: CDR1 SGHKS and CDR2 YYEKEE (reference sequence). Trimming pared 2 bases from V and 4 bases from J, leaving 15 bases between. CDR3 region: CASSFADRFSYGYTF. The CDR3 DNA follows: TGTGCCAGCAGCTTTGCCGACAGGTTCTCCTATGGCTACACCTTC. Supplemented by reference TRBV5-5 and TRBJ1-2, the full variable domain reads DAGVTQSPTHLIKTRGQQVTLRCSPISGHKSVSWYQQVLGQGPQFIFQYYEKEERGRGNFPDRFSARQFPNYSSELNVNALLLGDSALYLCASSFADRFSYGYTFGSGTRLTVV.

The V gene is TRBV9, the J gene TRBJ2-1, with 12 bases that match TRBD2. Trimming cost V 3 bases and J 7 bases; bases outside gene matches: 5. This CDR3 is built from 15 residues. Germline assignment: CDR1 SGDLS and CDR2 YYNGEE. DNA of the CDR3: TGTGCCAGCAGCGGATCTAGCGGGGGGGTGAATGAGCAGTTCTTC. Amino acids: CASSGSSGGVNEQFF. Complete variable domain (other parts from reference TRBV9 and TRBJ2-1): DSGVTQTPKHLITATGQRVTLRCSPRSGDLSVYWYQQSLDQGLQFLIQYYNGEERAKGNILERFSAQQFPDLHSELNLSSLELGDSALYFCASSGSSGGVNEQFFGPGTRLTVL.

The chain carries TRBV25-1 and TRBJ2-3; possibly TRBD1 for D (6 bases). With 5 bases removed from V and 4 bases from J, the gap between germline ends came to 10 bases. The CDR3 is 13 residues long. CDR1 MGHDK and CDR2 SYGVNS come from the germline V gene. DNA for the CDR3: TGTGCCAGCAGTAGTACAGGGCCAGATACGCAGTATTTT. It specifies CASSSTGPDTQYF.

The chain uses TRBV7-6 and TRBJ2-7, with 12 nucleotides matching TRBD1. This CDR3 contains 14 residues. CDR1 and CDR2 from the germline V gene are SGHVS and FNYEAQ. The trim removed 6 bases at V and 6 bases at J, leaving 6 bases unmatched. DNA of the CDR3: TGTGCCAGCAGTCCGGGACAGGGGGCAGGCGAGCAGTACTTC. As protein: CASSPGQGAGEQYF.

This clone was detected only a few times. For the CDR3, the DNA is TGCGCCAGCAGCCAAGATCGTAACTCTCGGGAGCAGTACTTC. Its protein is CASSQDRNSREQYF. The J gene is TRBJ2-7, the V gene TRBV4-3; D is uncertain. Trimming took 0 bases from V and 7 from J, leaving 13 bases between them. This CDR3 spans 14 amino acids. Germline CDR1 is LGHNA and CDR2 is YSLEER.

The J gene is TRBJ2-1, the V gene TRBV7-9; possibly TRBD1 for D (6 bases). Trimming stripped 5 bases from V and 0 bases from J, with 17 bases between. The length of the CDR3 is 17 residues. The V gene's germline CDR1 is SEHNR and CDR2 FQNEAQ (reference sequence). Here the CDR3 reads CASSLWTDLSSYNEQFF. CDR3 nucleotide sequence: TGTGCCAGCAGCCTTTGGACAGACTTAAGCTCCTACAATGAGCAGTTCTTC.

The chain carries TRBV9 and TRBJ2-1, with a weak D call TRBD2 (6 bases). Germline V gene data show CDR1 as SGDLS and CDR2 as YYNGEE. V was clipped by 0 bases and J by 0 bases, with 10 bases between them. The CDR3 has 16 residues. The CDR3 DNA follows: TGTGCCAGCAGCGTAGATGCGGGGAGCTCCTACAATGAGCAGTTCTTC. It yields the protein CASSVDAGSSYNEQFF.

The rearrangement links TRBV19 to TRBJ2-3, with 9 bases matching TRBD1. Looked up from germline, CDR1 is LNHDA and CDR2 is SQIVND (reference sequence). The V gene end was trimmed by 5 bases and the J gene end by 3 bases; junction bases not matched to a gene: 9. This CDR3 contains 16 residues. The DNA for the CDR3 is TGTGCCAGTAGTGGTGGACAGGGGTACGAAACAGATACGCAGTATTTT. Translation: CASSGGQGYETDTQYF.

This sequence joins TRBV9 and TRBJ2-5, with 7 bases aligning to TRBD1. Germline V gene lookup returns CDR1 SGDLS and CDR2 YYNGEE. With 0 bases clipped from V and 2 bases from J, the junction kept 4 bases outside the gene matches. CDR3 size: 15 residues. The chain's CDR3 is CASSVEGDRQETQYF. CDR3 sequence (DNA): TGTGCCAGCAGCGTAGAGGGGGACAGACAAGAGACCCAGTACTTC.

The chain couples TRBV19 to TRBJ2-7; 7 bases agree with TRBD2. Per the germline V gene, CDR1 is LNHDA and CDR2 is SQIVND (reference sequence). J was trimmed by 0 bases and V by 1 base; bases with no gene match: 0. The CDR3 sequence is 14 residues long. The CDR3: CASSIAGGSYEQYF. In nucleotides, the CDR3 is TGTGCCAGTAGTATAGCGGGGGGCTCCTACGAGCAGTACTTC.

The V call is TRBV6-4, the J call TRBJ2-6; TRBD1 aligns across 8 bases. V trimming: 5 bases; J trimming: 3 bases; junction bases outside the gene matches: 6. Germline loops: CDR1 MRHNA, CDR2 SNTAGT. The CDR3 is 16 residues long. The CDR3 protein is CASSPDRGGGANVLTF. The DNA for the CDR3 is TGTGCCAGCAGTCCCGACAGGGGAGGTGGGGCCAACGTCCTGACTTTC.

The chain couples TRBV4-1 to TRBJ2-1; D remains unclear. Trimming took 3 bases from V and 7 from J, leaving 4 bases between them. Germline values: CDR1 MGHRA, CDR2 YSYEKL. CDR3 size: 11 residues. The CDR3 sequence: CASSHSNEQFF. Written as DNA, the CDR3 is TGCGCCAGCAGCCATTCGAATGAGCAGTTCTTC.

The rearrangement uses TRBV7-3 and TRBJ2-7, with 10 bases that match TRBD1. Germline assignment: CDR1 SGHTA and CDR2 FQGTGA. The CDR3 spans 14 residues. With V trimmed by 5 bases and J by 5 bases, 6 bases remained unmatched. CDR3 in amino acids: CASSPMTGGDEQYF. The DNA of the CDR3 is TGTGCCAGCAGCCCTATGACAGGGGGCGACGAGCAGTACTTC.

This rearrangement joins TRBV9 to TRBJ2-1; 8 bases are shared with TRBD2. There are 14 residues in the CDR3. With V trimmed by 0 bases and J by 6 bases, 2 bases remained unmatched. The germline V gene has CDR1 SGDLS and CDR2 YYNGEE. For the CDR3, the DNA is TGTGCCAGCAGCGTAGAGGGGACTAGCAATGAGCAGTTCTTC. As protein: CASSVEGTSNEQFF. The full variable domain, its missing parts supplied by reference TRBV9 and TRBJ2-1, is DSGVTQTPKHLITATGQRVTLRCSPRSGDLSVYWYQQSLDQGLQFLIQYYNGEERAKGNILERFSAQQFPDLHSELNLSSLELGDSALYFCASSVEGTSNEQFFGPGTRLTVL.

This clone has just a few counts. J is TRBJ2-5 and V is TRBV6-5, with 12 bases identical to TRBD2. This CDR3 is 15 amino acids long. Trimming at V came to 5 bases and at J to 5 bases, leaving 6 bases not matched to a gene. Germline V lookup: CDR1 MNHEY, CDR2 SVGAGI. The CDR3 protein is CASSGSSGGAETQYF. Written as DNA, the CDR3 is TGTGCCAGCAGTGGATCTAGCGGGGGGGCGGAGACCCAGTACTTC.